These T cell receptor beta chains were read from a single sample in a study of hypomethylating agent response in myelodysplastic syndrome. The table came from immunoSEQ multiplex PCR; TCRdb's copy has only in-frame clones and leaves some out. Of several thousand clones in the sample, approximately 82% were seen once. The specimen was bone marrow, collected before or after starting hypomethylating agent treatment for myelodysplastic syndrome (not recorded which). These receptors were taken from a human donor with myelodysplastic syndrome. Both conserved end residues are part of each CDR3. The order of the fields is V gene, J gene, CDR3 protein.

TRBV11-2,TRBJ1-1,CASSLQRAITEAFF
TRBV2,TRBJ1-1,CASSEARGGSAEAFF
TRBV6-6,TRBJ2-3,CASSSPGTDTQYF
TRBV20-1,TRBJ2-1,CSATPGNEQFF
TRBV19,TRBJ1-5,CASSIRPTDRGRQPQHF
TRBV10-3,TRBJ1-1,CAISAARGVLSTEAFF
TRBV11-3,TRBJ2-5,CASSLGLAETQYF
TRBV11-3,TRBJ2-3,CASSFRVENTQYF
TRBV28,TRBJ2-5,CASRAPSAQETQYF
TRBV19,TRBJ1-1,CASSIDGARAFF
TRBV29-1,TRBJ1-2,CSVELGTGGGAGYTF
TRBV10-1,TRBJ2-2,CASSQYGLSNTGELFF
TRBV29-1,TRBJ2-3,CSVEDQFGGIADTQYF
TRBV5-8,TRBJ1-4,CASNSGAWQGRIVGEKLFF
TRBV19,TRBJ2-1,CASSRTGTYNEQFF
TRBV4-2,TRBJ2-1,CASSRPERRGPYNEQFF
TRBV5-1,TRBJ2-5,CASSLERLAGGGETQYF
TRBV14,TRBJ1-3,CASSQVGGGNTIYF
TRBV28,TRBJ1-2,CASRQGMGGYTF
TRBV5-1,TRBJ2-1,CASSFSGRPPARNNEQFF
TRBV5-1,TRBJ1-2,CASTVDGWPLYGYTF
TRBV2,TRBJ1-1,CASSESDKGFEAFF
TRBV11-1,TRBJ2-1,CASSLPRLAGVLANEQFF
TRBV5-6,TRBJ1-2,CASSPEPTGVSLGYTF
TRBV10-3,TRBJ1-5,CATRGTDNQPQHF
TRBV10-2,TRBJ2-1,CASSDYNEQFF
TRBV30,TRBJ1-2,CAWSMGAGRDYGYTF
TRBV6-4,TRBJ2-2,CASSEGPARAGELFF
TRBV12-5,TRBJ2-3,CASGLTGWTQRLTDTQYF
TRBV9,TRBJ1-2,CASSVATGTGLNYGYTF
TRBV4-2,TRBJ2-7,CASSPSFSSSYEQYF
TRBV11-2,TRBJ2-7,CASSPQGAEHEQYF
TRBV4-2,TRBJ2-5,CASSRRLGPQETQYF
TRBV6-1,TRBJ2-7,CASSLPADRGYEQYF
TRBV10-2,TRBJ1-1,CASKGQFNTEAFF
TRBV4-2,TRBJ1-1,CASSHQGGDTEAFF
TRBV6-1,TRBJ1-5,CASSGDRVNQPQHF
TRBV6-6,TRBJ1-3,CASSYIEGTSGNTIYF
TRBV10-3,TRBJ2-3,CAISESGDRLSDTQYF
TRBV6-6,TRBJ2-4,CASSRRVGEDIQYF
TRBV18,TRBJ2-7,CASSPGTGGIYEQYF
TRBV27,TRBJ1-4,CASSSLGPAGNEKLFF
TRBV10-3,TRBJ2-6,CAISGRLEANVLTF
TRBV4-2,TRBJ1-5,CASSLGTGGNQPQHF
TRBV6-1,TRBJ2-2,CASRSGATNTGELFF
TRBV5-4,TRBJ2-3,CASSQGGADTQYF
TRBV5-4,TRBJ1-2,CASSSWGALYGYTF
TRBV12-5,TRBJ2-3,CASGRDRESTDTQYF
TRBV7-9,TRBJ2-1,CASSAPTSGSGEQFF
TRBV18,TRBJ2-1,CASSPGRNLYNEQFF